This is a list of T cell receptor beta chains from one sample in a study of CD8 T cells in ankylosing spondylitis. TCRdb called the 5' RACE reads again in MiXCR, with one record for every CDR3 protein. Here the sample spans 100,000 or so distinct CDR3 sequences, around 8.3% being singletons. The sequenced sample was blood, either unsorted or a sorted T cell fraction (not recorded which). All receptors come from a male donor with ankylosing spondylitis. The CDR3 runs from the conserved cysteine through the conserved F or W. The D gene is left open where the match is weak. Only part of the rows carry a size: once, few, many, or a class if the clone is expanded.

D: -
size: -
J: TRBJ2-5
V: TRBV27
DNA: TGTGCCAGCAGTTTAACGGCCGGAGGGACCCAGTACTTC
CDR3: CASSLTAGGTQYF

D: -
size: -
J: TRBJ2-1
V: TRBV7-9
DNA: TGTGCCAGCAGCTTGCAACGACAGACGATTTACAATGAGCAGTTCTTC
CDR3: CASSLQRQTIYNEQFF

D: TRBD2
size: few
J: TRBJ2-1
V: TRBV24-1
DNA: TGTGCCACCAGTGATTTCGGGGGGGCTTCCTACAATGAGCAGTTCTTC
CDR3: CATSDFGGASYNEQFF

D: -
size: few
J: TRBJ1-1
V: TRBV19
DNA: TGTGCCAGTAGTATCCTAGGGAACACTGAAGCTTTCTTT
CDR3: CASSILGNTEAFF

D: -
size: many
J: TRBJ2-1
V: TRBV11-2
DNA: TGTGCCAGCAGCTTAGAGACAGACAATGAGCAGTTCTTC
CDR3: CASSLETDNEQFF

D: TRBD2
size: -
J: TRBJ2-3
V: TRBV9
DNA: TGTGCCAGCAGCCCGAGGACTAGCGGGAGGCCAGATACGCAGTATTTT
CDR3: CASSPRTSGRPDTQYF

D: TRBD2
size: -
J: TRBJ2-1
V: TRBV7-8
DNA: TGTGCCAGCAGCTTGACCGGGACTAGCATCTACAATGAGCAGTTCTTC
CDR3: CASSLTGTSIYNEQFF

D: -
size: few
J: TRBJ2-1
V: TRBV11-1
DNA: TGTGCCAGCAGCTTAGGTCGGAGAGACAATGAGCAGTTCTTC
CDR3: CASSLGRRDNEQFF

D: -
size: many
J: TRBJ1-1
V: TRBV24-1
DNA: TGTGCCACCCAAGGGGGGAACACTGAAGCTTTCTTT
CDR3: CATQGGNTEAFF

D: -
size: few
J: TRBJ2-7
V: TRBV20-1
DNA: TGCAGTGCTAGACTAGCCTGGGGGACCTACGAGCAGTACTTC
CDR3: CSARLAWGTYEQYF

D: -
size: many
J: TRBJ2-7
V: TRBV11-2
DNA: TGTGCCAGCAGCTTAGATCCAGGCAGCTACGAGCAGTACTTC
CDR3: CASSLDPGSYEQYF

D: -
size: -
J: TRBJ2-2
V: TRBV7-6
DNA: TGTGCCAGCCGACGACGCCCGCTAATATCCTCGCAGGGCGGGGAGCTGTTTTTT
CDR3: CASRRRPLISSQGGELFF

D: -
size: -
J: TRBJ2-7
V: TRBV11-2
DNA: TGTGCCAGCAGCTGGGGGACTGCCTACGAGCAGTACTTC
CDR3: CASSWGTAYEQYF

D: TRBD2
size: few
J: TRBJ2-3
V: TRBV12-3/TRBV12-4
DNA: TGTGCCAGCAGCTCCTTAGCGGGAGGGAGGGCAGATACGCAGTATTTT
CDR3: CASSSLAGGRADTQYF

D: -
size: -
J: TRBJ2-5
V: TRBV30
DNA: TGTGCCTGGAGTGTGTTAGAAGGAGAGACCCAGTACTTC
CDR3: CAWSVLEGETQYF

D: -
size: many
J: TRBJ1-2
V: TRBV12-3/TRBV12-4
DNA: TGTGCCAGCAGTTTAGGCAGGGGCTACACCTTC
CDR3: CASSLGRGYTF